The clone carrying this T cell receptor beta chain was recorded many times. What it recognizes is unknown. Separate cDNA molecules each had unique molecular identifiers attached to them. TCRdb re-analysed the 5' RACE reads in MiXCR, keeping a single row per CDR3 protein. This repertoire shows tens of thousands of distinct CDR3 sequences, about 12% found once; its top ten account for nearly 4.5%. The V gene end was trimmed by 0 bases and the J gene end by 0 bases; junction bases not matched to a gene: 3. Germline values: CDR1 SGHKS, CDR2 YYEKEE (reference sequence). This CDR3 contains 15 residues. The sample is drawn from a study of early T cells in non-severe SARS-CoV-2 infection. About the study: Alpha and beta chains were unpaired, from unsorted whole-blood bulk RNA. Broader study findings: Matches to VDJdb favored anti-spike CD8 responses and missed private and CD4 specificities.

The source material was whole blood, sampled at baseline. The TCR was taken from an adult who was a healthcare worker with PCR-confirmed SARS-CoV-2 infection or an uninfected control (not recorded which). The rearrangement joins TRBV5-5 to TRBJ2-7; 7 bases are shared with TRBD2. CDR3 sequence reads: CASSLGEGYSYEQYF. In DNA form, the CDR3 reads TGTGCCAGCAGCTTGGGGGAGGGATACTCCTACGAGCAGTACTTC.